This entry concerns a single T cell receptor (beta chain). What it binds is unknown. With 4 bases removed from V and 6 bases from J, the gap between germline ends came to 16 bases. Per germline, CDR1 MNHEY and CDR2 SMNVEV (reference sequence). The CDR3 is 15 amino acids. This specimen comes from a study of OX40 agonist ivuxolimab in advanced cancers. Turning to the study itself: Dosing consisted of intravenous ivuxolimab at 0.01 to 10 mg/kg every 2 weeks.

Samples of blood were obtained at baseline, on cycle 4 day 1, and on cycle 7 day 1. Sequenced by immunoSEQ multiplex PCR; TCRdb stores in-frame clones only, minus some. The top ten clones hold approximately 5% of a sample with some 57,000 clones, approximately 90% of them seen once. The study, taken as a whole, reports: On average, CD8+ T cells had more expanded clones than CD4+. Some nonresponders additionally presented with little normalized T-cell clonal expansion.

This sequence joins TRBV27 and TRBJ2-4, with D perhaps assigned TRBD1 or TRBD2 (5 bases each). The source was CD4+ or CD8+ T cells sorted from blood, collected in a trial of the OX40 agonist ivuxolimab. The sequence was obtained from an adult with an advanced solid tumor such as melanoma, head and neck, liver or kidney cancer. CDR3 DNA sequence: TGTGCCAGCAGTTCCCCCTTGAGGGGTTCAAACATTCAGTACTTC. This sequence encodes CASSSPLRGSNIQYF.